Following are 26 T cell receptor beta chains from one sample sequenced in a study of T-cell reconstitution after alpha-beta-depleted transplantation in children. The TCRbeta library was prepared with unique molecular identifiers. TCRdb re-called the PCR reads through MiXCR, storing one row per CDR3 protein. Found here are some 300,000 distinct CDR3 sequences, around 10% of them singletons; the top ten hold about 8%. Sequenced here: PBMCs, sampled before TCRalphabeta/CD19-depleted stem cell transplant. The source of these receptors is a boy under three years old with acute myeloid leukemia, due to receive a stem cell transplant.

This clonotype was observed at least ten times. The chain couples TRBV6-1 to TRBJ2-4; TRBD1 agrees at 8 bases. Germline V gene lookup returns CDR1 MNHNS and CDR2 SASEGT. This CDR3 has 19 amino acids. J was trimmed by 0 bases and V by 2 bases; bases with no gene match: 12. Here the CDR3 reads CASSETMDREVVAKNIQYF. The CDR3 DNA is TGTGCCAGCAGTGAAACGATGGACAGGGAGGTCGTAGCCAAAAACATTCAGTACTTC.

This clonotype was seen a few times. V and J are TRBV27 and TRBJ2-7; 7 bases line up with TRBD1. V was clipped by 3 bases and J by 1 base; unmatched bases: 6. The germline V gene encodes CDR1 MNHEY and CDR2 SMNVEV (reference sequence). The CDR3 is 15 residues long. The CDR3 region is CASSFATGPSYEQYF. In DNA form, the CDR3 reads TGTGCCAGCAGTTTTGCGACAGGGCCATCCTACGAGCAGTACTTC.

This clonotype has only a few counts. This chain joins TRBV4-3 and TRBJ2-7, with TRBD2 matching 8 bases. The CDR3 length is 15 residues. The germline V gene encodes CDR1 LGHNA and CDR2 YSLEER. After removal of 4 bases from V and 3 bases from J, the junction contained 8 bases not matched to a gene. The CDR3 sequence: CASSLAGGSHYEQYF. Written as DNA, the CDR3 is TGCGCCAGCAGCCTCGCGGGGGGCAGCCACTACGAGCAGTACTTC.

This clonotype appeared many times. The CDR3 DNA is TGTGCCAGCTCACCATCGCTCTACGAGCAGTACTTC. Amino acid sequence: CASSPSLYEQYF. The chain uses TRBV18 and TRBJ2-7, with unresolved D. V dropped 2 bases and J dropped 3 bases, with 5 bases sitting between them. Germline V CDR1 and CDR2: KGHSH, LQKENI. The CDR3 spans 12 residues.

This chain uses TRBV2 with TRBJ2-5; 7 bases agree with TRBD1. The V gene end was trimmed by 6 bases and the J gene end by 1 base; junction bases not matched to a gene: 8. The CDR3 has 15 residues. Germline V gene sequence: CDR1 SNHLY, CDR2 FYNNEI. The CDR3 coding sequence is TGTGCCAGCAGGGGTATTGGACAGGCCCAAGAGACCCAGTACTTC. The encoded protein is CASRGIGQAQETQYF.

This clonotype came up many times. This chain uses TRBV7-3 with TRBJ2-3; 16 nucleotides align to TRBD2. V shed 3 bases and J 7 bases; nucleotides not matched to a gene: 4. Germline V gene lookup returns CDR1 SGHTA and CDR2 FQGTGA. CDR3 length: 16 residues. This CDR3 is CASSFPGLAGGNTQYF. The CDR3 bases are TGTGCCAGCAGCTTCCCGGGACTAGCGGGGGGGAATACGCAGTATTTT.

This clonotype was detected ten times or more. The chain recombines TRBV7-8 with TRBJ2-7, with D possibly being TRBD1 (6 bases). Per the germline V gene, CDR1 is SGHVS and CDR2 is FQNEAQ. Trimming took off 3 bases at V and 2 bases at J, with 14 bases between the two ends. The length of the CDR3 is 15 residues. The CDR3 region is CASSFPGHPAYEQYF. The CDR3 DNA follows: TGTGCCAGCAGCTTCCCGGGACACCCAGCCTACGAGCAGTACTTC.

This clonotype has at least ten counts. The rearrangement links TRBV25-1 to TRBJ2-5; D uncertain. This CDR3 spans 10 amino acids. Germline loops: CDR1 MGHDK, CDR2 SYGVNS. V lost 9 bases to trimming and J lost 5 bases, with 7 bases between them. The CDR3 DNA follows: TGTGCCAGTCCCTGGGAGACCCAGTACTTC. It encodes CASPWETQYF.

This clonotype was observed many times. The rearrangement joins TRBV20-1 to TRBJ2-1, with a weak D call TRBD2 (7 bases). Germline CDR1 DFQATT, CDR2 SNEGSKA (reference sequence). Trimming pared 5 bases from V and 4 bases from J, leaving 21 bases between. This CDR3 contains 16 residues. DNA for the CDR3: TGCAGTGCTGGAAGGTGGACAGCGGGATTTTACAATGAGCAGTTCTTC. It codes for CSAGRWTAGFYNEQFF.

This clonotype was seen only a few times. This chain joins TRBV5-1 and TRBJ2-1; D not certain. The length of the CDR3 is 15 residues. The ends were cut back, 4 bases at V and 6 bases at J, with 17 bases in the middle. Per the germline V gene, CDR1 is SGHRS and CDR2 is YFSETQ. Here the CDR3 DNA reads TGCGCCAGCAGCGGACGAGGAGAACTCTTCAATGAGCAGTTCTTC. Protein: CASSGRGELFNEQFF. Together with reference TRBV5-1 and TRBJ2-1, the CDR3 gives the full variable domain: KAGVTQTPRYLIKTRGQQVTLSCSPISGHRSVSWYQQTPGQGLQFLFEYFSETQRNKGNFPGRFSGRQFSNSRSEMNVSTLELGDSALYLCASSGRGELFNEQFFGPGTRLTVL.

This clonotype was seen repeatedly, ten times or more. The rearrangement joins TRBV28 to TRBJ2-7; TRBD1 matches at 9 bases. This CDR3 comprises 14 residues. Germline V gene lookup returns CDR1 MDHEN and CDR2 SYDVKM. V gave up 10 bases and J gave up 3 bases; unmatched junction bases: 10. The CDR3 coding sequence is TGTGCCACCCTTCGGGACAGGGTGAACTACGAGCAGTACTTC. It yields the protein CATLRDRVNYEQYF. Combining the CDR3 with reference TRBV28 and TRBJ2-7 gives the whole variable domain DVKVTQSSRYLVKRTGEKVFLECVQDMDHENMFWYRQDPGLGLRLIYFSYDVKMKEKGDIPEGYSVSREKKERFSLILESASTNQTSMYLCATLRDRVNYEQYFGPGTRLTVT.

Many counts were recorded for this clonotype. This chain links TRBV5-1 with TRBJ2-7; the D is unclear. The V and J ends lost 4 bases and 3 bases respectively, with 11 bases between them. Germline V gene lookup returns CDR1 SGHRS and CDR2 YFSETQ. The CDR3 covers 13 residues. CDR3 residues: CASSPTRNYEQYF. In DNA form, the CDR3 reads TGCGCCAGCAGCCCGACCAGAAACTACGAGCAGTACTTC.

This clonotype occurred many times. The chain's CDR3 is CSVGPGGRISYNEQFF. The CDR3 nucleotides read TGCAGCGTTGGCCCCGGCGGGAGGATCTCCTACAATGAGCAGTTCTTC. This rearrangement joins TRBV29-1 to TRBJ2-1, with TRBD2 matching over 8 bases. CDR3 size: 16 residues. Germline CDR1 reads SQVTM; CDR2 reads ANQGSEA. Unmatched junction bases numbered 8, after V lost 4 bases and J lost 0 bases.

This clonotype was seen a few times. V gene TRBV7-8 combines with J gene TRBJ2-7, with D perhaps assigned TRBD1 or TRBD2 (5 bases each). The CDR3 is 15 amino acids. Germline V gene sequence: CDR1 SGHVS, CDR2 FQNEAQ. Deletions cut 4 bases from V and 4 bases from J, with 17 bases between. CDR3: CASSSSRGRGYEQYF. DNA of the CDR3: TGTGCCAGCAGCTCATCAAGGGGTCGGGGATACGAGCAGTACTTC.

V gene TRBV12-5 combines with J gene TRBJ2-7; no clear D gene. Looked up from germline, CDR1 is LGHNT and CDR2 is FRNRAP. The CDR3 is 15 amino acids. V was clipped by 0 bases and J by 3 bases, with 12 bases between them. The CDR3 loop reads CASGLVLGWFYEQYF. In nucleotides, the CDR3 is TGTGCTAGTGGTTTGGTACTTGGGTGGTTCTACGAGCAGTACTTC.

This clonotype was detected ten times or more. The chain combines TRBV6-5 with TRBJ2-7, with 9 positions matching TRBD1. In germline, CDR1 is MNHEY, CDR2 SVGAGI. V dropped 0 bases and J dropped 5; count of bases not matched to a gene: 5. This CDR3 is built from 15 residues. The CDR3 here is CASSYSGQGKDEQYF. Written as DNA, the CDR3 is TGTGCCAGCAGTTACTCGGGACAGGGAAAGGACGAGCAGTACTTC.

This chain links TRBV11-2 with TRBJ1-2; D is uncertain. Germline V gene sequence: CDR1 SGHAT, CDR2 FQNNGV. Trimming removed 0 bases at V and 8 bases at J, with 13 bases between. This CDR3 is 14 amino acids long. The CDR3 DNA reads as TGTGCCAGCAGCTTAGAAAGCCCGCGGCAGGGCTACACCTTC. This codes for CASSLESPRQGYTF.

This chain joins TRBV25-1 and TRBJ2-5; D is unclear. V lost 8 bases, J lost 5 bases, and 6 bases lay in between. From germline, CDR1 is MGHDK and CDR2 SYGVNS. This CDR3 comprises 10 residues. CDR3 sequence: CASGWETQYF. The CDR3 bases are TGTGCCAGCGGATGGGAGACCCAGTACTTC.

The sample holds many counts of this clonotype. V usage is TRBV6-1 and J usage is TRBJ1-5, with a weak D call TRBD1 (5 bases). Germline CDR1 and CDR2: MNHNS and SASEGT. V was cut by 1 base and J by 0 bases, with 13 bases left in between. This CDR3 comprises 17 residues. The CDR3 protein is CASSEVWGRYSNQPQHF. In DNA, the CDR3 is TGTGCCAGCAGTGAAGTCTGGGGACGGTATAGCAATCAGCCCCAGCATTTT.

This clonotype was seen repeatedly, ten times or more. This CDR3 reads CASSSGQGDSPLHF. In DNA form, the CDR3 reads TGTGCCAGCAGTTCGGGACAGGGGGACTCACCCCTCCACTTT. V and J are TRBV12-3 or TRBV12-4 and TRBJ1-6, with 11 bases identical to TRBD1. The CDR3 runs to 14 residues. Unmatched junction bases numbered 3, after V lost 4 bases and J lost 10 bases.

The sample holds many counts of this clonotype. The V call is TRBV4-3, the J call TRBJ1-1; 8 bases map to TRBD1. Per germline, CDR1 LGHNA and CDR2 YSLEER. CDR3 size: 16 residues. The V and J ends lost 0 bases and 2 bases, in that order; junction bases with no gene match: 5. The CDR3: CASSQDPGGLNTEAFF. In nucleotides, the CDR3 is TGCGCCAGCAGCCAAGATCCAGGGGGCTTAAACACTGAAGCTTTCTTT.

This clonotype is a singleton in its sample. One base away lies a much larger clone, so this may be a sequencing read error. V gene TRBV20-1 combines with J gene TRBJ2-7; no definite D call. Germline assignment: CDR1 DFQATT and CDR2 SNEGSKA (reference sequence). V lost 4 bases and J lost 2, with 6 bases in between. This CDR3 contains 11 residues. The CDR3 loop reads CSANGAYEQYF. CDR3 coding DNA: TGCAGTGCTAACGGAGCCTACGAGCAGTACTTC.

The chain couples TRBV5-4 to TRBJ2-5; no firm D call. Trimming stripped 5 bases from V and 1 base from J, with 15 bases between. The CDR3 length is 15 residues. From germline, CDR1 is SGHNT and CDR2 YYREEE (reference sequence). The CDR3 bases are TGTGCCAGCAGTGAGAAGAAAGGATTCCAAGAGACCCAGTACTTC. The encoded protein is CASSEKKGFQETQYF. Together with reference TRBV5-4 and TRBJ2-5, the CDR3 gives the full variable domain: ETGVTQSPTHLIKTRGQQVTLRCSSQSGHNTVSWYQQALGQGPQFIFQYYREEENGRGNFPPRFSGLQFPNYSSELNVNALELDDSALYLCASSEKKGFQETQYFGPGTRLLVL.

The V gene is TRBV6-4, the J gene TRBJ2-2; 8 bases agree with TRBD2. The germline CDR1 and CDR2 sequences are MRHNA and SNTAGT. CDR3 size: 17 residues. V dropped 3 bases and J dropped 2; count of bases not matched to a gene: 8. CDR3 loop: CASSELSGGPNTGELFF. The CDR3 nucleotides are TGTGCCAGCAGTGAATTAAGCGGGGGCCCTAACACCGGGGAGCTGTTTTTT.

This clonotype was seen a few times. The V call is TRBV4-3, the J call TRBJ2-7; 12 nucleotides match TRBD2. The CDR3 totals 16 residues. CDR1 LGHNA and CDR2 YSLEER come from the germline V gene. The J segment lost 4 bases and the V segment lost 0 bases, leaving 4 bases of the junction unmatched. The CDR3 DNA follows: TGCGCCAGCAGCCAAGATCGAACTAGCGGGAGGTACGAGCAGTACTTC. It yields the protein CASSQDRTSGRYEQYF.

Details on this clonotype: With a much larger clone just one base away, this may be a read error. This rearrangement joins TRBV29-1 to TRBJ2-1, with 8 bases matching TRBD2. Germline CDR1 reads SQVTM; CDR2 reads ANQGSEA. J was trimmed by 10 bases and V by 4 bases; bases with no gene match: 12. The CDR3 contains 14 residues. CDR3 protein: CSVVGTRDYREQFF. DNA for the CDR3: TGCAGCGTTGTAGGGACTAGAGACTATAGGGAGCAGTTCTTC.